This T cell receptor beta chain is from a study of shared clonotypes between healthy human individuals. Broader study findings: Sequencing depth was a factor that was expected to affect clonotype sharing among donors.

This table comes from immunoSEQ multiplex PCR, and its TCRdb copy is limited to in-frame clones, with some not included. The data show 2 million to 2.5 million clones, around 90% seen once. As regards this clone: As yet, its antigen is unknown.

This TCR came from a man between 18 and 35 years old in good health. Some clones in this sample may be carry-over from other donors' samples. The sample consisted of naive CD4+ T cells from PBMCs. This sample's subset: CD45RA+ positively selected.

CDR3 in amino acids: CASSPWLGPSYNEQFF. CDR3 sequence (DNA): TGTGCCAGCAGCCCGTGGCTAGGTCCCTCCTACAATGAGCAGTTCTTC. This chain uses TRBV7-9 with TRBJ2-1; D uncertain. V lost 5 bases and J 0 bases, leaving 14 bases between the germline ends. This CDR3 spans 16 amino acids. Germline loops: CDR1 SEHNR, CDR2 FQNEAQ (reference sequence). The full variable domain, in which reference TRBV7-9 and TRBJ2-1 provide the parts outside the CDR3, is DTGVSQNPRHKITKRGQNVTFRCDPISEHNRLYWYRQTLGQGPEFLTYFQNEAQLEKSRLLSDRFSAERPKGSFSTLEIQRTEQGDSAMYLCASSPWLGPSYNEQFFGPGTRLTVL.